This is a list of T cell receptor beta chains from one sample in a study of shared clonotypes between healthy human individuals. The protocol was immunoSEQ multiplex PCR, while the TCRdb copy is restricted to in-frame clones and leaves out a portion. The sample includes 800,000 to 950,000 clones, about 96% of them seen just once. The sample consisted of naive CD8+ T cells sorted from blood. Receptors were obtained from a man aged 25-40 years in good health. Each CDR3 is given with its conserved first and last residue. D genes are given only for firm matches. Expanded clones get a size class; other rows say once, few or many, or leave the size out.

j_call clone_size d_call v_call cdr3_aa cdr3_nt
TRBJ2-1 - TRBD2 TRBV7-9 CASSSSTSGRAYEQFF TGTGCCAGCAGCTCGTCTACTAGCGGGAGGGCCTATGAGCAGTTCTTC
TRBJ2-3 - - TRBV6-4 CASSDSTGAAVDTQYF TGTGCCAGCAGTGACTCGACGGGGGCAGCGGTAGATACGCAGTATTTT
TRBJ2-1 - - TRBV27 CAVSRAYNEQFF TGTGCCGTATCAAGAGCCTACAATGAGCAGTTCTTC
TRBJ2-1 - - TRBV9 CASSAAGEQFF TGTGCCAGCAGCGCGGCGGGTGAGCAGTTCTTC
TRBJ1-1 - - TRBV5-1 CASSFWDGGTEAFF TGCGCCAGCAGCTTTTGGGACGGGGGCACTGAAGCTTTCTTT
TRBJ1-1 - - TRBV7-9 CASRPQGQNTEAFF TGTGCCAGCAGGCCGCAGGGACAAAACACTGAAGCTTTCTTT
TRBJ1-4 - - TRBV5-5 CASSLDFLWEKLFF TGTGCCAGCAGCTTGGACTTCTTGTGGGAAAAACTGTTTTTT
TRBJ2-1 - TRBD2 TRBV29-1 CSVEPAGWYEQFF TGCAGCGTTGAGCCAGCGGGATGGTATGAGCAGTTCTTC
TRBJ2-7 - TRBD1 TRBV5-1 CASSSGGQPYEQYF TGCGCCAGCAGCTCAGGGGGTCAGCCCTACGAGCAGTACTTC
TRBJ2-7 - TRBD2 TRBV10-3 CATLLAGDQGYEQYF TGTGCCACGCTTCTAGCGGGAGATCAAGGCTACGAGCAGTACTTC
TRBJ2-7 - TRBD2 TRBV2 CATRLAGENYEQYF TGTGCCACCCGTTTAGCGGGAGAAAACTACGAGCAGTACTTC
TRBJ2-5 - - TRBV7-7 CASSLGRWEIQETQYF TGTGCCAGCAGCTTAGGTCGATGGGAAATCCAAGAGACCCAGTACTTC
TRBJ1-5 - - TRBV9 CASSETAGQPQHF TGTGCCAGCAGCGAGACAGCGGGGCAGCCCCAGCATTTT
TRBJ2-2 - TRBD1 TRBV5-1 CASSAPGTGYSGELFF TGCGCCAGCAGCGCACCCGGGACAGGGTACTCCGGGGAGCTGTTTTTT
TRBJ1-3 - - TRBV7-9 CASSSPSRVSGNTIYF TGTGCCAGCAGCTCCCCCAGCAGGGTCTCTGGAAACACCATATATTTT
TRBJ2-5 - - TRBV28 CASVGWASQETQYF TGTGCCAGCGTTGGGTGGGCTAGTCAAGAGACCCAGTACTTC
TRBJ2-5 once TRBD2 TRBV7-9 CASSPSPGLAGQETQYF TGTGCCAGCAGCCCATCCCCGGGACTAGCGGGCCAAGAGACCCAGTACTTC
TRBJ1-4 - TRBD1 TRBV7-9 CASGIYRGQGAVELFF TGTGCCAGCGGAATTTACCGGGGACAGGGGGCGGTTGAACTGTTTTTT
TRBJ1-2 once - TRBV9 CASSPGTDHF TGTGCCAGCAGCCCTGGGACTGACCACTTC
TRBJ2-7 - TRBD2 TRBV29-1 CSVETSGSETYEQYF TGCAGCGTTGAAACTAGCGGGAGCGAGACCTACGAGCAGTACTTC
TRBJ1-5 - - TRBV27 CASRPFGVTNQPQHF TGTGCCAGCAGGCCCTTTGGGGTAACCAATCAGCCCCAGCATTTT
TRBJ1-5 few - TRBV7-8 CASSLLGPQHF TGTGCCAGCAGCTTGCTTGGGCCCCAGCATTTT
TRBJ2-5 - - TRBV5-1 CASSLSRRDQETQYF TGCGCCAGCAGCTTGAGCCGCCGGGATCAAGAGACCCAGTACTTC
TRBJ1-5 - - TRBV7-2 CASSPPGGVQPQHF TGTGCCAGCAGCCCCCCGGGCGGCGTTCAGCCCCAGCATTTT
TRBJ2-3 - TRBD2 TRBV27 CASSLVAGGATDTQYF TGTGCCAGCAGTCTAGTAGCGGGAGGGGCCACAGATACGCAGTATTTT
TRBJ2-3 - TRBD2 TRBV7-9 CASSSRSGSGSTDTQYF TGTGCCAGCAGCTCACGGAGCGGGAGCGGGAGTACAGATACGCAGTATTTT
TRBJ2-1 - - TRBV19 CASGDGYEQFF TGTGCCAGCGGGGACGGCTATGAGCAGTTCTTC
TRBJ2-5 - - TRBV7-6 CASSLAWIQETQYF TGTGCCAGCAGCTTAGCGTGGATCCAAGAGACCCAGTACTTC
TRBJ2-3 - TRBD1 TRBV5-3 CARSLEQGAKGGTSTDTQYF TGTGCCAGAAGCTTGGAACAGGGGGCTAAGGGAGGTACTAGCACAGATACGCAGTATTTT
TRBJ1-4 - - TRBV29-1 CSVEGRGEGLFF TGCAGCGTTGAAGGCCGGGGGGAGGGACTGTTTTTT
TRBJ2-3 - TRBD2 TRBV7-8 CASSLLLAGGRDTQYF TGTGCCAGCAGCTTACTCCTAGCGGGAGGTCGGGATACGCAGTATTTT
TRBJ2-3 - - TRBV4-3 CASSQGNYDTDTQYF TGCGCCAGCAGCCAAGGGAACTACGACACAGATACGCAGTATTTT
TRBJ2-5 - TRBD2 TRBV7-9 CASSFGTSGQETQYF TGTGCCAGCAGCTTTGGGACTAGCGGACAAGAGACCCAGTACTTC
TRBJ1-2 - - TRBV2 CASSENPGHEANCGYTF TGTGCCAGCAGTGAAAACCCGGGACACGAAGCTAACTGTGGCTACACCTTC
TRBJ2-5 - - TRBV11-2 CASSKLGVRIASEETQYF TGTGCCAGCAGCAAATTGGGGGTGCGCATTGCCTCCGAAGAGACCCAGTACTTC
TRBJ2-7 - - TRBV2 CASSEFGSQGSYEQYF TGTGCCAGCAGTGAATTCGGCAGCCAGGGGTCCTACGAGCAGTACTTC
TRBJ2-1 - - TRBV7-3 CASSGGTHNNEQFF TGTGCCAGCAGCGGCGGAACGCATAACAATGAGCAGTTCTTC